These T cell receptor beta chains were read from a single sample in a study of cytomegalovirus exposure and HLA in healthy donors. Measured with immunoSEQ multiplex PCR; TCRdb has only the in-frame clones, and not every one. Found here are roughly 200,000 clones, roughly 85% of them singletons; the top ten hold 0.69%. Sequencing used PBMCs. These receptors were obtained from a woman aged 35 to 49 in good health and CMV-seronegative. CDR3s include the opening cysteine and the closing phenylalanine or tryptophan. A row's size may be missing; if present it is once, few, many or a size class.

j_call v_call clone_size cdr3_aa
TRBJ2-7 TRBV7-6 NA CASSLITGSAAEQYF
TRBJ2-6 TRBV2 NA CASRPGTGDGANVLTF
TRBJ2-7 TRBV5-1 NA CASSLGWQGGEQYF
TRBJ1-4 TRBV2 many CASHAEFATNEKLFF
TRBJ2-2 TRBV7-6 NA CASSLAAGRSGELFF
TRBJ1-1 TRBV6-1 NA CASSSRCSDTEAFF
TRBJ2-7 TRBV19 NA CASSITRYSSYEQYF
TRBJ2-1 TRBV29-1 once CSGFGPREGYEQFF
TRBJ2-1 TRBV9 NA CASSPLAGDLGNEQFF
TRBJ1-2 TRBV4-3 few CASSQRGQGSTFYGYTF
TRBJ2-2 TRBV9 NA CASSADLSGRADTGELFF
TRBJ2-7 TRBV5-4 NA CASSFGGATGEQYF
TRBJ1-1 TRBV19 NA CASSIRQGYTEAFF
TRBJ1-3 TRBV11-3 NA CASESAQGGNTIYF
TRBJ2-3 TRBV7-3 few CASSKMGTQRTDTQYF
TRBJ2-1 TRBV4-1 once CASSRSSYNEQFF
TRBJ2-2 TRBV30 once CAWSPATGFVAGELFF
TRBJ2-7 TRBV6-1 NA CASSWGGVPGAEQYF
TRBJ1-2 TRBV2 NA CASSERVGGINGYTF
TRBJ1-3 TRBV6-5 few CASSYPGGPRNTIYF
TRBJ1-5 TRBV6-1 NA CASSGGEVGQPQHF
TRBJ1-1 TRBV7-8 NA CASSLESAQTGVKTEAFF
TRBJ1-4 TRBV5-5 once CASSVTVGDEKLFF
TRBJ1-1 TRBV5-5 once CASGREGFTEAFF
TRBJ2-7 TRBV27 NA CASSLFPAGGGSEQYF
TRBJ1-2 TRBV5-6 few CASSFWDRANYGYTF
TRBJ1-3 TRBV5-1 NA CASSPEPGNTIYF
TRBJ1-6 TRBV14 NA CASSQVRGEDRSPLHF
TRBJ2-1 TRBV7-8 NA CASSLGGDYTYNEQFF
TRBJ1-3 TRBV6-1 once CASSAPTGIGNTIYF
TRBJ2-7 TRBV29-1 NA CSVEDRRGSPLRRWQYF
TRBJ2-1 TRBV5-4 NA CASSTGWGGSYNEQFF
TRBJ2-7 TRBV6-6 few CASSYATSSYEQYF
TRBJ1-5 TRBV2 few CASRGDRGDQPQHF
TRBJ1-6 TRBV19 NA CASGYRGNSPLHF
TRBJ2-4 TRBV5-1 NA CASSSGLAGGGGIQYF
TRBJ2-2 TRBV30 NA CASPGDVNTGELFF
TRBJ2-7 TRBV7-9 NA CASSSGTGDYEQYF
TRBJ1-1 TRBV7-6 NA CASSLGRQGAVTEAFF
TRBJ1-2 TRBV12-5 NA CASGLPLWAQTGDGGYTF
TRBJ2-2 TRBV6-1 NA CASSGKTSGTGELFF
TRBJ2-1 TRBV4-1 NA CASSHADRAEQFF
TRBJ1-2 TRBV6-5 NA CASSYDGRYGYTF
TRBJ1-1 TRBV5-1 NA CASSLGGTEGSLAFF
TRBJ1-1 TRBV5-4 NA CASSLGQGGRGTEAFF
TRBJ1-1 TRBV28 NA CASTLGGQGRTEAFF
TRBJ2-2 TRBV5-1 NA CASSLGDSTNTGELFF
TRBJ1-2 TRBV19 NA CASSADRRGFDGYTF